This T cell receptor (beta chain) was sequenced in a study of siplizumab effects on memory and regulatory T cells. In germline, CDR1 is SGHNT, CDR2 YYREEE (reference sequence). The length of the CDR3 is 14 residues. Per individual sample, some 10^5 TCR templates were assayed. Profiled with immunoSEQ multiplex PCR; TCRdb holds only in-frame clones, not every one. The sample holds about 110,000 clones; around 90% are singletons and the top ten take 1.3%. Details on this clone: What it binds is not known.

Study-wide results and caveats: Suppressive function of proliferating Tregs from siplizumab cultures was not confirmed.

The sample comprised CD4+ T cells sorted from blood. The source of this sequence is a human donor in good health. The chain combines TRBV5-4 with TRBJ2-5; TRBD2 is a possible D gene (6 bases). The better agreement between TRBJ2-7 and the DNA end casts doubt on the J call. CDR3 in amino acids: CASAHSGSSYEQYF. The CDR3, as DNA: TGTGCCAGCGCACATTCCGGGAGCTCCTACGAGCAGTACTTC.